Listed here are 24 T cell receptor beta chains from one sample, sequenced in a study of blood T cell repertoires in COVID-19. Sequencing used immunoSEQ multiplex PCR; TCRdb keeps in-frame clones, though not all of them. The sample holds around 63,000 clones, just under 75% seen once. The sample consisted of peripheral blood. The receptors here all came from a woman between 65 and 79 years old with COVID-19, enrolled during active disease.

The rearrangement joins TRBV6-1 to TRBJ2-6, with 7 bases lining up with TRBD1. CDR3 size: 14 residues. The V gene's germline CDR1 is MNHNS and CDR2 SASEGT. The junction had 3 bases not matched to a gene; V was cut back by 6 bases and J by 4 bases. CDR3 sequence: CASSGTEGANVLTF. Here the CDR3 DNA reads TGTGCCAGCAGCGGGACAGAGGGGGCCAACGTCCTGACTTTC.

This chain connects TRBV5-8 to TRBJ1-1, with unresolved D. The V gene's germline CDR1 is SGHTS and CDR2 YDEGEE. Deletions cut 4 bases from V and 0 bases from J, with 7 bases between. The CDR3 is made up of 13 amino acids. The CDR3 loop reads CASSVRMNTEAFF. As DNA, the CDR3 is TGTGCCAGCAGCGTCAGGATGAACACTGAAGCTTTCTTT.

The V call is TRBV6-5, the J call TRBJ1-5, with D perhaps TRBD1 (5 bases). Germline V gives CDR1 MNHEY, CDR2 SVGAGI. This CDR3 contains 15 residues. The V end lost 4 bases, the J end lost 1 base, and 11 bases lay between the germline ends. CDR3 loop: CASSWTGGSNQPQHF. CDR3 coding DNA: TGTGCCAGCAGTTGGACTGGGGGGAGCAATCAGCCCCAGCATTTT.

This clone was detected only a few times. This chain links TRBV19 with TRBJ2-3; 9 positions agree with TRBD1. CDR3 length: 14 amino acids. The germline gives CDR1 LNHDA, CDR2 SQIVND (reference sequence). The J segment lost 4 bases and the V segment lost 9 bases, leaving 8 bases of the junction unmatched. CDR3 region: CASQQGASADTQYF. CDR3 sequence (DNA): TGTGCCAGCCAACAGGGGGCCTCGGCAGATACGCAGTATTTT. The full variable domain, its missing parts supplied by reference TRBV19 and TRBJ2-3, is DGGITQSPKYLFRKEGQNVTLSCEQNLNHDAMYWYRQDPGQGLRLIYYSQIVNDFQKGDIAEGYSVSREKKESFPLTVTSAQKNPTAFYLCASQQGASADTQYFGPGTRLTVL.

This clone appeared a few times. The chain combines TRBV23-1 with TRBJ1-1; D call uncertain. TRBV23-1 is classed as an ORF, of uncertain function. The CDR3 contains 17 residues. V dropped 1 base and J dropped 5 bases, with 20 bases sitting between them. The CDR3 here is CASSQLAQGRGDTEAFF. In nucleotides, the CDR3 is TGCGCCAGCAGTCAATTGGCCCAAGGGCGCGGGGATACTGAAGCTTTCTTT.

The CDR3 loop is CASSEADSGYTF. The CDR3 DNA reads TGTGCCAGCAGCGAAGCAGATAGCGGCTACACCTTC. This sequence joins TRBV7-9 and TRBJ1-2; no clear D gene. Between the trimmed V and J ends, which lost 5 bases and 8 bases, there was a span of 12 bases. The CDR3 is made up of 12 amino acids. Per the germline V gene, CDR1 is SEHNR and CDR2 is FQNEAQ (reference sequence).

The CDR3 loop reads CASRQAQGASYEQYF. The CDR3 DNA is TGTGCCAGCAGACAGGCACAGGGGGCCTCCTACGAGCAGTACTTC. The rearrangement links TRBV3-1 (or the pseudogene TRBV3-2) to TRBJ2-7, with 9 bases fitting TRBD1. The CDR3 has 15 residues. CDR1 is LGHDT and CDR2 is YNNKEL in the germline V gene (reference sequence). V lost 6 bases, J lost 0 bases, and 6 bases stayed unmatched.

V usage is TRBV5-6 and J usage is TRBJ2-7, with a weak D call TRBD1 (5 bases). V lost 3 bases and J lost 5, with 9 bases in between. Germline V gene lookup returns CDR1 SGHDT and CDR2 YYEEEE. This CDR3 has 12 residues. The CDR3 is CASSSGFDEQYF. CDR3 nucleotides: TGTGCCAGCAGCTCAGGGTTCGACGAGCAGTACTTC.

This clone turned up a few times. The V call is TRBV4-1, the J call TRBJ1-2, with 7 bases matching TRBD1. The junction had 6 bases not matched to a gene; V was cut back by 1 base and J by 4 bases. CDR3 length: 15 amino acids. Germline CDR1 MGHRA, CDR2 YSYEKL. This CDR3 reads CASSQVQGLGYGYTF. The CDR3 coding sequence is TGCGCCAGCAGCCAAGTACAGGGGCTTGGCTATGGCTACACCTTC.

The J gene is TRBJ2-5, the V gene TRBV5-1; 14 nucleotides line up with TRBD2. The CDR3 has 18 amino acids. Trimming cost V 3 bases and J 5 bases; bases outside gene matches: 12. Germline CDR1 SGHRS, CDR2 YFSETQ. The CDR3 spells CASSSRGTSGGLGETQYF. As DNA, the CDR3 is TGCGCCAGCAGCTCCAGAGGGACTAGCGGGGGCCTCGGGGAGACCCAGTACTTC.

The chain employs TRBV12-3 or TRBV12-4 and TRBJ1-5; D is perhaps TRBD1 (6 bases). V was trimmed by 6 bases and J by 3 bases, leaving 9 bases between them. CDR3 length: 13 amino acids. This CDR3 reads CASRGTYNQPQHF. In DNA, the CDR3 is TGTGCCAGCAGGGGGACATACAATCAGCCCCAGCATTTT.

The genes are TRBV12-5 and TRBJ1-2; unclear D gene. With 3 bases removed from V and 2 bases from J, the gap between germline ends came to 7 bases. This CDR3 region has 13 residues. The germline V gene encodes CDR1 LGHNT and CDR2 FRNRAP. DNA for the CDR3: TGTGCTAGTGGTTTCGCGGGCAACTATGGCTACACCTTC. This translates into CASGFAGNYGYTF.

The chain joins TRBV28 to TRBJ2-5; 7 bases line up with TRBD1. J was trimmed by 3 bases and V by 6 bases; bases with no gene match: 4. CDR3 length: 13 amino acids. Per germline, CDR1 MDHEN and CDR2 SYDVKM. The CDR3 is CASRWDREETQYF. CDR3 DNA sequence: TGTGCCAGCAGATGGGACAGAGAAGAGACCCAGTACTTC.

The DNA for the CDR3 is TGCAGCGTTCAAGCGGGAGGGAGAGGTACGCAGTATTTT. Its protein product is CSVQAGGRGTQYF. The chain has TRBV29-1 and TRBJ2-3; TRBD2 aligns across 10 bases. Germline values: CDR1 SQVTM, CDR2 ANQGSEA. V trimming: 5 bases; J trimming: 8 bases; junction bases outside the gene matches: 7. The CDR3 covers 13 residues.

V and J are TRBV10-3 and TRBJ1-6, with D perhaps TRBD1 (5 bases). This CDR3 is 14 amino acids long. Trimming cost V 4 bases and J 5 bases, with 9 bases left between them. From germline, CDR1 is ENHRY and CDR2 SYGVKD. CDR3 amino acids: CAISAPTDNSPLHF. The CDR3 DNA follows: TGTGCCATCAGTGCCCCGACAGATAATTCACCCCTCCACTTT.

This clone was detected only a few times. The chain employs TRBV25-1 and TRBJ1-5; 10 bases agree with TRBD1. The CDR3 covers 14 residues. Looked up from germline, CDR1 is MGHDK and CDR2 is SYGVNS. With 8 bases clipped from V and 2 bases from J, the junction kept 3 bases outside the gene matches. In DNA form, the CDR3 reads TGTGCCAGCGGGGACAGGGGAGGCAATCAGCCCCAGCATTTT. Its protein is CASGDRGGNQPQHF.

The rearrangement joins TRBV6-5 to TRBJ1-3; D may be TRBD1 (5 bases). The V gene's germline CDR1 is MNHEY and CDR2 SVGAGI. The CDR3 extends over 15 amino acids. V shed 5 bases and J shed 0 bases, with 11 bases lying between them. The CDR3, as DNA: TGTGCCAGCAGTAATCTAGGGGTCTCTGGAAACACCATATATTTT. Translation: CASSNLGVSGNTIYF.

The chain carries TRBV7-8 and TRBJ1-2; D perhaps matches TRBD1 (5 bases). Germline assignment: CDR1 SGHVS and CDR2 FQNEAQ. This CDR3 region has 14 residues. Deletions cut 4 bases from V and 5 bases from J, with 14 bases between. The CDR3 loop reads CASSSEGREYGYTF. DNA of the CDR3: TGTGCCAGCAGCTCAGAGGGACGGGAGTATGGCTACACCTTC.

V gene TRBV11-3 combines with J gene TRBJ2-7, with 10 bases matching TRBD1. V shed 5 bases and J 4 bases; nucleotides not matched to a gene: 17. CDR3 length: 18 residues. Germline V CDR1 and CDR2: SGHNT, YENEEA. The CDR3 nucleotides read TGTGCCAGCAGCAGACGTCGTACTGGGACAGGGGCCTTATACGAGCAGTACGTC. It yields the protein CASSRRRTGTGALYEQYV.

V and J are TRBV4-3 and TRBJ1-1; the D is unclear. The CDR3 length is 16 residues. Germline values: CDR1 LGHNA, CDR2 YSLEER. V lost 0 bases and J 5 bases, leaving 16 bases between the germline ends. The CDR3 reads CASSQDPFAGRTEAFF. In DNA, the CDR3 is TGCGCCAGCAGCCAAGATCCGTTCGCGGGGAGAACTGAAGCTTTCTTT.

V is TRBV30 and J is TRBJ2-7; D remains unclear. The CDR3 is 13 residues long. The V end lost 5 bases, the J end lost 2 bases, and 13 bases lay between the germline ends. Germline V gene data show CDR1 as GTSNPN and CDR2 as SVGIG (reference sequence). This chain's CDR3 is CAWPNLSPYEQYF. CDR3 sequence (DNA): TGTGCCTGGCCTAATCTGTCCCCCTACGAGCAGTACTTC. Combining the CDR3 with reference TRBV30 and TRBJ2-7 gives the whole variable domain SQTIHQWPATLVQPVGSPLSLECTVEGTSNPNLYWYRQAAGRGLQLLFYSVGIGQISSEVPQNLSASRPQDRQFILSSKKLLLSDSGFYLCAWPNLSPYEQYFGPGTRLTVT.

V is TRBV7-9 and J is TRBJ1-6; D uncertain. The V gene lost 1 base and the J gene lost 3 bases, with 13 bases spanning the gap. The CDR3 has 17 amino acids. The germline V gene encodes CDR1 SEHNR and CDR2 FQNEAQ (reference sequence). Written as DNA, the CDR3 is TGTGCCAGCAGCTTAGGATCGCGGCTGAGCTATAATTCACCCCTCCACTTT. It codes for CASSLGSRLSYNSPLHF.

The chain is built from TRBV7-8 and TRBJ2-1; 10 positions match TRBD2. The CDR3 length is 16 residues. V lost 4 bases to trimming and J lost 8 bases; unmatched junction nucleotides: 11. The germline gives CDR1 SGHVS, CDR2 FQNEAQ. The CDR3 region has the DNA TGTGCCAGCAGCTCAGGCCGACTAGCGGGCCCCTATGAGCAGTTCTTC. Protein product: CASSSGRLAGPYEQFF. Supplemented by reference TRBV7-8 and TRBJ2-1, the full variable domain reads GAGVSQSPRYKVAKRGQDVALRCDPISGHVSLFWYQQALGQGPEFLTYFQNEAQLDKSGLPSDRFFAERPEGSVSTLKIQRTQQEDSAVYLCASSSGRLAGPYEQFFGPGTRLTVL.

The rearrangement links TRBV19 to TRBJ1-2; 7 nucleotides line up with TRBD1. The junction had 3 bases not matched to a gene; V was cut back by 5 bases and J by 3 bases. CDR1 and CDR2 (germline): LNHDA, SQIVND (reference sequence). The CDR3 sequence is 13 residues long. CDR3 DNA: TGTGCCAGTAGTTTCGACAGGGACTATGGCTACACCTTC. Translating gives CASSFDRDYGYTF.